Listed below are T cell receptor beta chains from one sample, sequenced in a study of graft-versus-host responses after intestinal transplantation. Sequencing used immunoSEQ multiplex PCR; TCRdb keeps in-frame clones, though not all of them. The repertoire consists of about 71,000 clones, with over 85% occurring once and the leading ten covering around 0.56%. Their antigen targets remain unknown. The input for sequencing was unstimulated CD8+ T cells sorted from spleen or lymph node cells, taken before intestinal transplant. The receptors were sampled from a human donor who received an intestinal transplant. The CDR3 runs from the conserved cysteine through the conserved F or W. The D gene is left open where the match is weak. Expanded clones are given a class, and other clones once, few, many or no size at all.

J gene: TRBJ2-7
clone size: NA
D gene: NA
V gene: TRBV4-2
CDR3 length: 15
CDR3 DNA: TGTGCCAGCAGCCAAATTAAAGACGGACCCTACGAGCAGTACTTC
CDR3 protein: CASSQIKDGPYEQYF

J gene: TRBJ2-6
clone size: NA
D gene: NA
V gene: TRBV27
CDR3 length: 14
CDR3 DNA: TGTGCCAGCAGGCCCAGCTCTGGGGCCAACGTCCTGACTTTC
CDR3 protein: CASRPSSGANVLTF

J gene: TRBJ2-7
clone size: NA
D gene: NA
V gene: TRBV14
CDR3 length: 16
CDR3 DNA: TGTGCCAGCAGCCAAGATCTCCCGTATCCAATCTACGAGCAGTACTTC
CDR3 protein: CASSQDLPYPIYEQYF

J gene: TRBJ1-5
clone size: NA
D gene: TRBD1
V gene: TRBV19
CDR3 length: 15
CDR3 DNA: TGTGCCAGTAGCGAGGGACAGTATAGCAATCAGCCCCAGCATTTT
CDR3 protein: CASSEGQYSNQPQHF

J gene: TRBJ2-7
clone size: NA
D gene: NA
V gene: TRBV18
CDR3 length: 14
CDR3 DNA: TGTGCCAGCTCACCTATAGGACGACCTTACGAGCAGTACTTC
CDR3 protein: CASSPIGRPYEQYF

J gene: TRBJ2-2
clone size: NA
D gene: NA
V gene: TRBV10-2
CDR3 length: 12
CDR3 DNA: TGCGCCAGCAGTGGAGGAACCGGGGAGCTGTTTTTT
CDR3 protein: CASSGGTGELFF

J gene: TRBJ1-2
clone size: NA
D gene: TRBD1
V gene: TRBV27
CDR3 length: 18
CDR3 DNA: TGTGCCAGCAGTTCGGGACAGGGGGCCTCATTCTTCCTATATGGCTACACCTTC
CDR3 protein: CASSSGQGASFFLYGYTF

J gene: TRBJ2-7
clone size: NA
D gene: TRBD1
V gene: TRBV27
CDR3 length: 16
CDR3 DNA: TGTGCCAGCAGCTGGGAGTGGACAGGGGGTTACTACGAGCAGTACTTC
CDR3 protein: CASSWEWTGGYYEQYF

J gene: TRBJ2-5
clone size: NA
D gene: NA
V gene: TRBV7-2
CDR3 length: 13
CDR3 DNA: TGTGCCAGCCCTCGGGGGGCCCAAGAGACCCAGTACTTC
CDR3 protein: CASPRGAQETQYF

J gene: TRBJ1-3
clone size: NA
D gene: NA
V gene: TRBV11-2
CDR3 length: 16
CDR3 DNA: TGTGCCAGCACCCTCCCGGGGGGTTATCATGGAAACACCATATATTTT
CDR3 protein: CASTLPGGYHGNTIYF

J gene: TRBJ1-3
clone size: few
D gene: NA
V gene: TRBV27
CDR3 length: 16
CDR3 DNA: TGTGCCAGCTCGCCCCTTGGGGCCCTGTACCGAAACACCATATATTTT
CDR3 protein: CASSPLGALYRNTIYF

J gene: TRBJ2-7
clone size: NA
D gene: NA
V gene: TRBV27
CDR3 length: 13
CDR3 DNA: TGTGCCAGCAGTTTAGACAGCTCCTACGAGCAGTACTTC
CDR3 protein: CASSLDSSYEQYF

J gene: TRBJ1-4
clone size: NA
D gene: NA
V gene: TRBV4-1
CDR3 length: 17
CDR3 DNA: TGCGCCAGCAGCCAACTAGTCAGGGTTCCAGCTAATGAAAAACTGTTTTTT
CDR3 protein: CASSQLVRVPANEKLFF

J gene: TRBJ2-3
clone size: few
D gene: NA
V gene: TRBV10-3
CDR3 length: 16
CDR3 DNA: TGTGCCATCAGTGAGGCCGCGGGACGGGGCACAGATACGCAGTATTTT
CDR3 protein: CAISEAAGRGTDTQYF

J gene: TRBJ1-1
clone size: once
D gene: TRBD1
V gene: TRBV28
CDR3 length: 16
CDR3 DNA: TGTGCCAGCAGTTCGCCTTCTAGGGACAGGGTGAGTGAAGCTTTCTTT
CDR3 protein: CASSSPSRDRVSEAFF

J gene: TRBJ1-1
clone size: NA
D gene: NA
V gene: TRBV5-1
CDR3 length: 12
CDR3 DNA: TGCGCCAGCAGCTACGAGAACACTGAAGCTTTCTTT
CDR3 protein: CASSYENTEAFF

J gene: TRBJ2-6
clone size: NA
D gene: NA
V gene: TRBV5-6
CDR3 length: 19
CDR3 DNA: TGTGCCAGCAGCTTGATTAACCAGGGTCCAGGAAGCGGGGCCAACGTCCTGACTTTC
CDR3 protein: CASSLINQGPGSGANVLTF

J gene: TRBJ1-5
clone size: NA
D gene: NA
V gene: TRBV6-6
CDR3 length: 13
CDR3 DNA: TGTGCCAACGCGGAGTTTAGCAATCAGCCCCAGCATTTT
CDR3 protein: CANAEFSNQPQHF

J gene: TRBJ1-6
clone size: NA
D gene: NA
V gene: TRBV7-9
CDR3 length: 14
CDR3 DNA: TGTGCCAGCAGCTTAGCACAGGGAAATTCACCCCTCCACTTT
CDR3 protein: CASSLAQGNSPLHF

J gene: TRBJ2-3
clone size: NA
D gene: NA
V gene: TRBV19
CDR3 length: 14
CDR3 DNA: TGTGCCAGTAGTAGGTACAGGGTATCAGATACGCAGTATTTT
CDR3 protein: CASSRYRVSDTQYF

J gene: TRBJ2-7
clone size: once
D gene: TRBD2
V gene: TRBV27
CDR3 length: 17
CDR3 DNA: TGTGCCAGCGGAAAACCGGGACTAGCGGGAGGGCCCTACGAGCAGTACTTC
CDR3 protein: CASGKPGLAGGPYEQYF

J gene: TRBJ2-4
clone size: NA
D gene: NA
V gene: TRBV13
CDR3 length: 15
CDR3 DNA: TGTGCCAGCAGCCTGAATGGGCTAGCCAAAAACATTCAGTACTTC
CDR3 protein: CASSLNGLAKNIQYF

J gene: TRBJ1-1
clone size: NA
D gene: TRBD1
V gene: TRBV7-9
CDR3 length: 16
CDR3 DNA: TGTGCCAGCAGACCTTGGACAGGGAGAAAGAACACTGAAGCTTTCTTT
CDR3 protein: CASRPWTGRKNTEAFF